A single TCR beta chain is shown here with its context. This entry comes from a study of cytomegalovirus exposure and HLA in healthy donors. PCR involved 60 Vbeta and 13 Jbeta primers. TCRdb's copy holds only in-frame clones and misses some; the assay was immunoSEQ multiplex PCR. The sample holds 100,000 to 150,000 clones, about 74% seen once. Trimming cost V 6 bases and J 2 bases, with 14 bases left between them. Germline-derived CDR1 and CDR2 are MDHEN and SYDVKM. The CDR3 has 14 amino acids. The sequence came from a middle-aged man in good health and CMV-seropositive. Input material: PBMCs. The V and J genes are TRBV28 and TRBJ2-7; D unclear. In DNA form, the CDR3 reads TGTGCCAGCAGCCCCCATCAGTTGACCTACGAGCAGTACTTC. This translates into CASSPHQLTYEQYF.